The 30 T cell receptor beta chains reported below all come from one sample, sequenced in a study of cytomegalovirus exposure and HLA in healthy donors (dated by TCRdb to about 2017). Library generation was performed with the immunoSEQ multiplex PCR assay. A mixture of 60 forward primers for TCR Vbeta segments and 13 reverse primers for TCR Jbeta segments was used in the multiplex PCR. The source is immuneACCESS, and TCRdb retained only in-frame sequences with V and J called. Part of the clones is not carried over; for the studies checked, unresolved V genes explain less than half of this, and the remainder is unexplained. Within this sample are 150,000 to 200,000 clones, with roughly 73% of them counted one time only. The ten largest account for around 3.1% of the sample. Sequenced input: PBMCs. These receptor sequences come from a female donor in good health and CMV-seronegative.

This clone has only a few counts. The J gene is TRBJ2-1, the V gene TRBV6-4; the match to TRBD2 covers 11 bases. V gave up 2 bases and J gave up 9 bases; unmatched junction bases: 6. The germline V gene encodes CDR1 MRHNA and CDR2 SNTAGT. This CDR3 is built from 15 residues. Written as DNA, the CDR3 is TGTGCCAGCAGTGACGGGCTAGCGGGGGGTTCTGAGCAGTTCTTC. It specifies CASSDGLAGGSEQFF.

This clone is a singleton in its sample. This chain uses TRBV28 with TRBJ2-1; 12 nucleotides match TRBD2. Germline V gene lookup returns CDR1 MDHEN and CDR2 SYDVKM. This CDR3 spans 16 amino acids. V trimming: 5 bases; J trimming: 1 base; junction bases outside the gene matches: 3. CDR3 in amino acids: CASSKTSGGSYNEQFF. The CDR3 DNA sequence: TGTGCCAGCAGTAAGACTAGCGGGGGTTCCTACAATGAGCAGTTCTTC. The variable domain in full, with the rest retrieved from reference TRBV28 and TRBJ2-1, is DVKVTQSSRYLVKRTGEKVFLECVQDMDHENMFWYRQDPGLGLRLIYFSYDVKMKEKGDIPEGYSVSREKKERFSLILESASTNQTSMYLCASSKTSGGSYNEQFFGPGTRLTVL.

The chain joins TRBV28 to TRBJ1-2, with D perhaps matching TRBD1 (5 bases). The CDR3 contains 14 residues. Germline CDR1 is MDHEN and CDR2 is SYDVKM. Trimming took 5 bases from V and 5 from J, leaving 15 bases between them. This chain's CDR3 is CASSPPAGGYGYTF. CDR3 DNA sequence: TGTGCCAGCAGTCCCCCTGCCGGGGGTTATGGCTACACCTTC.

The chain recombines TRBV7-2 with TRBJ1-5; 9 bases match TRBD1. Trimming cost V 4 bases and J 5 bases; bases outside gene matches: 12. CDR1 is SGHTA and CDR2 is FQGNSA in the germline V gene. The CDR3 contains 17 residues. The CDR3 coding sequence is TGTGCCAGCAGCTCCCTTCGACAGGGGGTAGGACATCAGCCCCAGCATTTT. Translating it yields CASSSLRQGVGHQPQHF.

This clone was seen more than once but under ten times. The V call is TRBV30, the J call TRBJ1-4; 9 nucleotides align to TRBD1. Germline V gives CDR1 GTSNPN, CDR2 SVGIG (reference sequence). This CDR3 contains 16 residues. Trimming at V came to 0 bases and at J to 3 bases, leaving 5 bases not matched to a gene. This chain's CDR3 is CAWSVGQGSSNEKLFF. The CDR3, as DNA: TGTGCCTGGAGTGTCGGACAGGGGAGTTCTAATGAAAAACTGTTTTTT.

This rearrangement joins TRBV10-3 to TRBJ1-2, with D perhaps TRBD1 (5 bases). Trimming removed 6 bases at V and 4 bases at J, with 12 bases between. The CDR3 is 13 amino acids. Germline V gene sequence: CDR1 ENHRY, CDR2 SYGVKD. The DNA of the CDR3 is TGTGCCATCAGAGAGGACACGAGCTATGGCTACACCTTC. Translated, it gives CAIREDTSYGYTF.

Only a few counts were recorded for this clone. The V call is TRBV18, the J call TRBJ1-1; tentatively, D is TRBD1 (5 bases). The CDR3 consists of 13 residues. Trimming removed 2 bases at V and 4 bases at J, with 8 bases between. CDR1 and CDR2 from the germline V gene are KGHSH and LQKENI. In DNA form, the CDR3 reads TGTGCCAGCTCACCAAGGGGTGGCACTGAAGCTTTCTTT. Translated: CASSPRGGTEAFF.

With respect to this clone: Within the sample, other DNA sequences also encode this same CDR3. This chain connects TRBV29-1 to TRBJ1-1; 9 nucleotides match TRBD1. The V gene end was trimmed by 6 bases and the J gene end by 3 bases; junction bases not matched to a gene: 8. CDR1 is SQVTM and CDR2 is ANQGSEA in the germline V gene. This CDR3 is built from 14 residues. In DNA form, the CDR3 reads TGCAGCGTCAAAAGGGACAGGGAGGACACTGAAGCTTTCTTT. As protein: CSVKRDREDTEAFF.

A few counts support this clone. The gene calls are TRBV7-9 and TRBJ1-4; weak D call: TRBD1 (6 bases). V dropped 5 bases and J dropped 4 bases, with 8 bases sitting between them. Germline CDR1 and CDR2: SEHNR and FQNEAQ (reference sequence). This CDR3 is built from 13 residues. The CDR3 reads CASSPDSNEKLFF. CDR3 DNA sequence: TGTGCCAGCAGCCCGGACAGTAATGAAAAACTGTTTTTT.

This clone has just a few counts. This chain joins TRBV7-3 and TRBJ2-2; TRBD1 matches at 8 bases. This CDR3 has 15 residues. In germline, CDR1 is SGHTA, CDR2 FQGTGA. Unmatched junction bases numbered 6, after V lost 4 bases and J lost 5 bases. DNA of the CDR3: TGTGCCAGCAGCTCCCGGGACAGGAGAACCGGGGAGCTGTTTTTT. Its protein is CASSSRDRRTGELFF.

The V gene is TRBV28, the J gene TRBJ1-2, with D perhaps TRBD1 (6 bases). Trimming cost V 2 bases and J 3 bases, with 10 bases left between them. The V gene's germline CDR1 is MDHEN and CDR2 SYDVKM. There are 14 residues in the CDR3. CDR3 DNA: TGTGCCAGCAGTTTAGGGGGGGCATACTATGGCTACACCTTC. This translates into CASSLGGAYYGYTF.

This clone appeared a single time. The rearrangement uses TRBV19 and TRBJ1-1; 8 bases match TRBD1. CDR3 size: 13 residues. The trim removed 11 bases at V and 1 base at J, leaving 6 bases unmatched. Germline CDR1 reads LNHDA; CDR2 reads SQIVND (reference sequence). CDR3 loop: CAGRTGPNTEAFF. The CDR3 region has the DNA TGTGCCGGACGGACAGGGCCGAACACTGAAGCTTTCTTT. The full variable domain, with the rest looked up from reference TRBV19 and TRBJ1-1, is DGGITQSPKYLFRKEGQNVTLSCEQNLNHDAMYWYRQDPGQGLRLIYYSQIVNDFQKGDIAEGYSVSREKKESFPLTVTSAQKNPTAFYLCAGRTGPNTEAFFGQGTRLTVV.

The chain uses TRBV9 and TRBJ2-3, with 9 bases aligning to TRBD1. The junction had 5 bases not matched to a gene; V was cut back by 4 bases and J by 5 bases. Germline V lookup: CDR1 SGDLS, CDR2 YYNGEE. This CDR3 is 14 amino acids long. The DNA of the CDR3 is TGTGCCAGCAGCAAACAGGGGGCGCGAGATACGCAGTATTTT. Translated: CASSKQGARDTQYF.

The gene calls are TRBV7-8 and TRBJ2-5, with D hard to call. The CDR3 is 14 residues long. The germline V gene encodes CDR1 SGHVS and CDR2 FQNEAQ. Between the trimmed V and J ends, which lost 5 bases and 1 base, there was a span of 11 bases. As DNA, the CDR3 is TGTGCCAGCAGCCCCACAGAGTCCCAAGAGACCCAGTACTTC. This translates into CASSPTESQETQYF.

The CDR3 bases are TGTGCCAGCAGCTTAATTCTCGCGCCCTACGAGCAGTACTTC. Encoded protein: CASSLILAPYEQYF. The chain couples TRBV7-8 to TRBJ2-7, with D unresolved. Germline values: CDR1 SGHVS, CDR2 FQNEAQ. The CDR3 loop spans 14 amino acids. Between the trimmed V and J ends, which lost 2 bases and 2 bases, there was a span of 10 bases. Complete variable domain (other parts from reference TRBV7-8 and TRBJ2-7): GAGVSQSPRYKVAKRGQDVALRCDPISGHVSLFWYQQALGQGPEFLTYFQNEAQLDKSGLPSDRFFAERPEGSVSTLKIQRTQQEDSAVYLCASSLILAPYEQYFGPGTRLTVT.

The gene calls are TRBV11-3 and TRBJ2-2; D not resolved. CDR3 size: 14 residues. Germline V gene sequence: CDR1 SGHNT, CDR2 YENEEA. Trimming pared 2 bases from V and 0 bases from J, leaving 4 bases between. The DNA for the CDR3 is TGTGCCAGCAGCTTAAGCGCGAACACCGGGGAGCTGTTTTTT. This translates into CASSLSANTGELFF.

This chain joins TRBV19 and TRBJ2-2, with 11 bases matching TRBD1. Germline loops: CDR1 LNHDA, CDR2 SQIVND (reference sequence). CDR3 length equals 18 residues. The junction had 16 bases not matched to a gene; V was cut back by 4 bases and J by 9 bases. The CDR3 DNA is TGTGCCAGTAGTACCGGGACAGGGGGATATTTCCCCGATAGGGAGCTGTTTTTT. This codes for CASSTGTGGYFPDRELFF.

The count of this clone is one. V usage is TRBV6-5 and J usage is TRBJ1-1; unclear D gene. This CDR3 contains 12 residues. Germline CDR1 and CDR2: MNHEY and SVGAGI. V was shortened by 4 bases and J by 3 bases, with 6 bases between the two germline ends. The DNA of the CDR3 is TGTGCCAGCAGTTCTCGTTACACTGAAGCTTTCTTT. Its protein product is CASSSRYTEAFF.

This clone was found a few times. The rearrangement links TRBV14 to TRBJ2-3; 9 nucleotides match TRBD1. The trim removed 4 bases at V and 1 base at J, leaving 0 bases unmatched. The CDR3 sequence is 14 residues long. In germline, CDR1 is SGHDN, CDR2 FVKESK. CDR3 sequence: CASSRDRGTDTQYF. CDR3 nucleotides: TGTGCCAGCAGCCGGGACAGGGGCACAGATACGCAGTATTTT.

The chain employs TRBV6-5 and TRBJ1-3; unclear D gene. V lost 2 bases and J lost 2, with 13 bases in between. The V gene's germline CDR1 is MNHEY and CDR2 SVGAGI. This CDR3 has 16 amino acids. The CDR3 loop is CASSYGRRRAGNTIYF. In DNA form, the CDR3 reads TGTGCCAGCAGTTACGGGCGACGGAGGGCTGGAAACACCATATATTTT.

This clone came up once. The CDR3 loop reads CASSLESFSYNEQFF. CDR3 nucleotide sequence: TGCGCCAGCAGCTTGGAGAGTTTCTCCTACAATGAGCAGTTCTTC. The chain is built from TRBV5-1 and TRBJ2-1; D remains ambiguous. V was trimmed by 0 bases and J by 0 bases, leaving 7 bases between them. CDR3 size: 15 residues. The germline CDR1 and CDR2 sequences are SGHRS and YFSETQ.

The count of this clone is one. The V gene is TRBV2, the J gene TRBJ2-7; TRBD1 might be the D (6 bases). This CDR3 has 17 residues. Germline loops: CDR1 SNHLY, CDR2 FYNNEI. Trimming cost V 6 bases and J 4 bases, with 25 bases left between them. The CDR3 DNA sequence: TGTGCCAGCAGCTTCAGGGGTCCCCCCCCCATACGTTACGAGCAGTACTTC. Protein sequence: CASSFRGPPPIRYEQYF.

The chain is built from TRBV4-1 and TRBJ1-2; 9 positions agree with TRBD1. From germline, CDR1 is MGHRA and CDR2 YSYEKL. The CDR3 covers 16 residues. Trimming at V came to 1 base and at J to 6 bases, leaving 9 bases not matched to a gene. The CDR3 coding sequence is TGCGCCAGCAGCCAAGGGGACAGGGTCCAAGGGAATGGCTACACCTTC. Amino acids: CASSQGDRVQGNGYTF.

The chain links TRBV6-5 to TRBJ1-2; D not certain. The germline V and J ends were trimmed by 4 bases and 4 bases, with 7 bases remaining between them. Germline CDR1 is MNHEY and CDR2 is SVGAGI. This CDR3 is built from 12 residues. The CDR3 protein is CASSSGSYGYTF. For the CDR3, the DNA is TGTGCCAGCAGTTCAGGATCCTATGGCTACACCTTC.

This clone was seen a few times. The V call is TRBV7-3, the J call TRBJ2-6; D may be TRBD1 (6 bases). Trimming removed 5 bases from V and 0 bases from J, with 8 bases in between. Germline-derived CDR1 and CDR2 are SGHTA and FQGTGA. The CDR3 runs 15 residues. CDR3 nucleotide sequence: TGTGCCAGCAGCCTGGACAGCTCTGGGGCCAACGTCCTGACTTTC. This codes for CASSLDSSGANVLTF.

The chain carries TRBV11-1 and TRBJ2-3, with TRBD2 matching 13 bases. Germline V gene data show CDR1 as SGHAT and CDR2 as FQDESV (reference sequence). Trimming removed 5 bases from V and 5 bases from J; junction bases left unmatched: 4. The length of the CDR3 is 15 residues. The CDR3 loop reads CASSKLAGGGDTQYF. CDR3 nucleotides: TGTGCCAGCAGCAAACTAGCGGGAGGGGGAGATACGCAGTATTTT.

This clone was seen a few times. V is TRBV19 and J is TRBJ2-3; TRBD2 agrees at 9 bases. Germline loops: CDR1 LNHDA, CDR2 SQIVND (reference sequence). V dropped 5 bases and J dropped 3; count of bases not matched to a gene: 9. This CDR3 is 16 amino acids long. CDR3 DNA: TGTGCCAGTAGTTCCTCAGCGGGAGGAGGGACAGATACGCAGTATTTT. It specifies CASSSSAGGGTDTQYF.

The chain couples TRBV11-1 to TRBJ1-1, with D perhaps TRBD1 (6 bases). The V gene's germline CDR1 is SGHAT and CDR2 FQDESV (reference sequence). The CDR3 is 16 amino acids. The V end was cut by 5 bases, the J end by 4 bases, with 20 bases between. CDR3 loop: CASSAQGWGVGTEAFF. The CDR3 DNA reads as TGTGCCAGCAGCGCACAGGGATGGGGTGTTGGCACTGAAGCTTTCTTT. Looking up the rest from reference TRBV11-1 and TRBJ1-1 gives the full variable domain: EAEVAQSPRYKITEKSQAVAFWCDPISGHATLYWYRQILGQGPELLVQFQDESVVDDSQLPKDRFSAERLKGVDSTLKIQPAELGDSAMYLCASSAQGWGVGTEAFFGQGTRLTVV.

This clone was detected only once. The chain recombines TRBV5-6 with TRBJ2-7; TRBD2 matches at 8 bases. The germline gives CDR1 SGHDT, CDR2 YYEEEE. Trimming took 4 bases from V and 7 from J; bases not matched to a gene: 10. The CDR3 has 14 amino acids. The DNA for the CDR3 is TGTGCCAGCAGCGAAGTAGCGGGACCCTTAGAGCAGTACTTC. Amino acids: CASSEVAGPLEQYF.

The genes are TRBV28 and TRBJ1-1; 7 bases line up with TRBD1. The J segment lost 12 bases and the V segment lost 4 bases, leaving 11 bases of the junction unmatched. Per germline, CDR1 MDHEN and CDR2 SYDVKM. The CDR3 contains 13 residues. The CDR3 coding sequence is TGTGCCAGCAGTTCAACTGGCGACAGGGATTCTTTCTTT. Its protein product is CASSSTGDRDSFF. Full variable domain (missing parts from reference TRBV28 and TRBJ1-1): DVKVTQSSRYLVKRTGEKVFLECVQDMDHENMFWYRQDPGLGLRLIYFSYDVKMKEKGDIPEGYSVSREKKERFSLILESASTNQTSMYLCASSSTGDRDSFFGQGTRLTVV.